The rows below give T cell receptor beta chains drawn from one sample of a study of OX40 agonist ivuxolimab in advanced cancers. Method: immunoSEQ multiplex PCR; TCRdb's copy keeps in-frame clones and lacks some. The repertoire has over 75,000 clones, about nine tenths of them found once; the top ten carry around 1.5%. The material was CD4+ or CD8+ T cells sorted from blood, obtained in a trial of the OX40 agonist ivuxolimab. These receptors all come from an adult with an advanced solid tumor such as melanoma, head and neck, liver or kidney cancer. Both conserved end residues are part of each CDR3. D genes are given only for firm matches. The listing skips clone size in some rows; elsewhere it reads once, few, many or a size class.

NA,NA,TRBV11-3,TRBJ2-7,TGTGCCAGCAGCCCGATAGGGTTCTACGAGCAGTACTTC,CASSPIGFYEQYF
NA,NA,TRBV4-1,TRBJ1-5,TGCGCCAGCAGCCAAGATCCGACTCGGGGTCAGCCCCAGCATTTT,CASSQDPTRGQPQHF
TRBD1,once,TRBV7-2,TRBJ1-1,TGTGCCAGCAGCTTAGCTACAGGGGCCCGTCTTAACACTGAAGCTTTCTTT,CASSLATGARLNTEAFF
NA,NA,TRBV7-6,TRBJ1-4,TGTGCCAGCAGCTTAGCTGCGGTTGGGGGCGAAAAACTGTTTTTT,CASSLAAVGGEKLFF
NA,few,TRBV5-1,TRBJ1-3,TGCGCCAGCAGCTTGGAAACCCTTGCCTCTGGAAACACCATATATTTT,CASSLETLASGNTIYF
NA,NA,TRBV11-2,TRBJ1-2,TGTGCCAGCAGCTCTAGAGGCGGCAGACACTATGGCTACACCTTC,CASSSRGGRHYGYTF
TRBD2,NA,TRBV4-3,TRBJ2-7,TGCGCCAGCAGCCCCTCCTCGGGACTAGCGGGAGTAGTTGGCCCCTACGAGCAGTACTTC,CASSPSSGLAGVVGPYEQYF
NA,NA,TRBV5-4,TRBJ1-1,TGTGCCAGCAGCGCCCCAGGGGCCATGAACACTGAAGCTTTCTTT,CASSAPGAMNTEAFF
TRBD1,once,TRBV10-2,TRBJ1-1,TGCGCCAGCAGACGGACAGGAACGAACACTGAAGCTTTCTTT,CASRRTGTNTEAFF
TRBD2,NA,TRBV9,TRBJ2-1,TGTGCCAGCAGCCTCCTAGCGGGAGTCGACAATGAGCAGTTCTTC,CASSLLAGVDNEQFF
NA,NA,TRBV19,TRBJ1-1,TGTGCCAGATCACCGCGAGGGCTTATGAACACTGAAGCTTTCTTT,CARSPRGLMNTEAFF
TRBD1,NA,TRBV5-1,TRBJ2-3,TGCGCCAGCAGCTTTTACCGGGACAGGGACACAGATACGCAGTATTTT,CASSFYRDRDTDTQYF
NA,NA,TRBV19,TRBJ2-5,TGTGCCAGTAGCTTCGGACGGGGGAAGCGTGATTTGAGAGAGACCCAGTACTTC,CASSFGRGKRDLRETQYF
TRBD2,once,TRBV9,TRBJ2-7,TGTGCCAGCAGCATCGGACTAGCGGGAGGATACGAGCAGTACTTC,CASSIGLAGGYEQYF
TRBD2,NA,TRBV10-3,TRBJ2-5,TGTGCCATCAGTCTTCGGGAGGGGGGGCAAGAGACCCAGTACTTC,CAISLREGGQETQYF
NA,NA,TRBV9,TRBJ2-7,TGTGCCAGCAGCGCCGACGTAGGCCCGGAAGGCGAGCAGTACTTC,CASSADVGPEGEQYF
NA,NA,TRBV27,TRBJ1-2,TGTGCCAGCAGGGGGAATGGGATTAACTATGGCTACACCTTC,CASRGNGINYGYTF
TRBD2,once,TRBV4-1,TRBJ2-7,TGCGCCAGCAGCCAAGAACATCTAGCGGGAGTGGTAGAGCAGTACTTC,CASSQEHLAGVVEQYF
NA,NA,TRBV11-1,TRBJ2-7,TGTGCCAGCAGCTTGGAGGCGGGATTCTCCTACGAGCAGTACTTC,CASSLEAGFSYEQYF
TRBD1,NA,TRBV7-2,TRBJ1-1,TGTGCCAGCAGCTGGAACAGGGGAAACACTGAAGCTTTCTTT,CASSWNRGNTEAFF
NA,NA,TRBV4-1,TRBJ1-2,TGCGCCAGCAGCCCCGGCCGAGACGCGGTGTATGGCTACACCTTC,CASSPGRDAVYGYTF
NA,NA,TRBV30,TRBJ1-4,TGTGCCTGGAGTGTACCCAGTTTTGGGGCAAATGAAAAACTGTTTTTT,CAWSVPSFGANEKLFF
TRBD2,NA,TRBV7-2,TRBJ2-5,TGTGCCAGCAGCCTTAGAAGAGGGCTAGCGGGAGCCCTCGGGGAGACCCAGTACTTC,CASSLRRGLAGALGETQYF
TRBD1,once,TRBV7-3,TRBJ1-2,TGTGCCAGCAGCTCAAGACAGGGCGGTGGCTACACCTTC,CASSSRQGGGYTF
TRBD1,NA,TRBV25-1,TRBJ2-3,TGTGCCAGCAGTGAAGGACAGGGTCATAGCACAGATACGCAGTATTTT,CASSEGQGHSTDTQYF
NA,NA,TRBV30,TRBJ1-1,TGTGCCTGGAGTATTGCACTGAACACTGAAGCTTTCTTT,CAWSIALNTEAFF
NA,NA,TRBV30,TRBJ2-7,TGTGCCTGGAAGCGGCAGGGCGACTCCTACGAGCAGTACTTC,CAWKRQGDSYEQYF
TRBD2,once,TRBV11-2,TRBJ2-3,TGTGCCAGCAGCTTCTCCGGGAGGAAAACAGATACGCAGTATTTT,CASSFSGRKTDTQYF
TRBD2,once,TRBV7-2,TRBJ2-1,TGTGCCAGCAGCTTAGACGGACTAGGTAATGAGCAGTTCTTC,CASSLDGLGNEQFF
NA,NA,TRBV4-3,TRBJ2-3,TGCGCCAGCAGCCAAGATGGGACGGGGACAGATACGCAGTATTTT,CASSQDGTGTDTQYF
NA,once,TRBV11-3,TRBJ2-6,TGTGCCAGCACCCTCCCTGGGGCCAACGTCCTGACTTTC,CASTLPGANVLTF